Described below is a single T cell receptor (beta chain) sequence and its context. The antigen is not known. These data belong to a study of shared clonotypes between healthy human individuals. Looking at the study overall: Per-donor plates numbered three CD4 naive, three CD4 memory, two CD8 naive and one CD8 memory.

The study separated CD4+ cells into CD45RA+ naive and CD45RA-negative memory subsets. Points from the study as a whole: Shared clonotypes: roughly 4.7% naive CD4, roughly 4% naive CD8, 2.3% memory CD4, about 0.41% memory CD8.

The V gene's germline CDR1 is MNHNS and CDR2 SASEGT. This CDR3 has 16 amino acids. Germline trimming cut 4 bases from V and 2 bases from J; bases unmatched to any gene: 6. Here immunoSEQ multiplex PCR was the method, and the copy in TCRdb shows in-frame clones only, minus some. The sample consists of 2 million to 2.5 million clones, 90% to 96% of them appearing once. The genes are TRBV6-1 and TRBJ2-3; 10 positions match TRBD2. The source material was naive CD4+ T cells sorted from blood. Sample subset: CD45RA+ positively selected. This TCR came from a man aged 18 to 30 in good health. CDR3 in DNA: TGTGCCAGCAGTGCCCTACTAGCGGGGATCACAGATACGCAGTATTTT. It codes for CASSALLAGITDTQYF.